The rows below give T cell receptor beta chains drawn from one sample of a study of OX40 agonist ivuxolimab in advanced cancers. The protocol was immunoSEQ multiplex PCR, while the TCRdb copy is restricted to in-frame clones and leaves out a portion. Here the sample spans 70,000 to 90,000 clones, about 86% being singletons. This material consisted of CD4+ or CD8+ T cells sorted from blood, taken in a trial of the OX40 agonist ivuxolimab. The receptors come from an adult with an advanced solid tumor such as melanoma, head and neck, liver or kidney cancer. Both conserved end residues are part of each CDR3. The D gene is left open where the match is weak. Clone size is stated in some rows and not others, as once, few, many or a class when expanded.

CASSVGAASGNTIYF | TGTGCCAGCAGCGTAGGTGCAGCTTCTGGAAACACCATATATTTT | TRBJ1-3 | NA | NA | TRBV9
CASSYYGAAGNGYTF | TGTGCCAGCAGTTACTACGGGGCGGCCGGGAATGGCTACACCTTC | TRBJ1-2 | NA | NA | TRBV6-5
CASSPRWGGDYGYTF | TGTGCCAGCAGCCCCCGGTGGGGAGGTGACTATGGCTACACCTTC | TRBJ1-2 | NA | NA | TRBV5-4
CASSEPYGYTF | TGTGCCAGCAGTGAACCCTATGGCTACACCTTC | TRBJ1-2 | NA | NA | TRBV6-1
CASSQTGNTEAFF | TGTGCCAGCAGCCAAACAGGGAACACTGAAGCTTTCTTT | TRBJ1-1 | NA | NA | TRBV7-2
CASSNGRGPLEEQYF | TGTGCCAGTAGTAATGGGAGAGGGCCGCTAGAAGAGCAGTACTTC | TRBJ2-7 | NA | NA | TRBV19
CASSGTGNGYTF | TGTGCCAGCAGTGGGACAGGCAACGGCTACACCTTC | TRBJ1-2 | TRBD1 | few | TRBV2
CASTPLGGLTGELFF | TGTGCCAGCACCCCCCTGGGGGGCCTCACCGGGGAGCTGTTTTTT | TRBJ2-2 | NA | NA | TRBV6-1
CASHHSGNTIYF | TGTGCCTCACACCACTCTGGAAACACCATATATTTT | TRBJ1-3 | NA | few | TRBV30
CASSKNSDRGLTAFF | TGTGCCAGCAGTAAAAACTCGGACAGGGGGCTGACGGCTTTCTTT | TRBJ1-1 | TRBD1 | NA | TRBV25-1
CASSSGTRAGGEQYF | TGTGCCAGCAGTTCCGGGACTAGGGCGGGAGGCGAGCAGTACTTC | TRBJ2-7 | TRBD2 | NA | TRBV5-5
CASSHSQGDSRSYGYTF | TGCGCCAGCAGCCACTCCCAGGGGGACAGCCGGAGCTATGGCTACACCTTC | TRBJ1-2 | TRBD1 | NA | TRBV4-1
CASSLQGFSNQPQHF | TGTGCCAGCTCACTACAGGGATTTAGCAATCAGCCCCAGCATTTT | TRBJ1-5 | NA | NA | TRBV18
CASSNDLLEAFF | TGTGCCAGCAGCAATGACCTCCTTGAAGCTTTCTTT | TRBJ1-1 | NA | NA | TRBV7-2
CASSAHFNEQFF | TGTGCCAGCAGCGCCCACTTCAATGAGCAGTTCTTC | TRBJ2-1 | NA | NA | TRBV21-1